Included here is one T cell receptor beta chain sequence, with context. No antigen is known for it. This specimen comes from a study of T cell responses to AZD1222 COVID-19 vaccine. Background on the study: Analysis merged second doses at about 4 or about 12 weeks.

Some clones are missing from TCRdb's copy, which holds only in-frame ones; the method was immunoSEQ multiplex PCR. The data contain around 79,000 clones, roughly nine tenths of them seen just once; the ten biggest clones take up approximately 1.5%. Study results and caveats: Spike-specific TCR depth and breadth grew after two AZD1222 doses. Baseline serostatus was positive in only a handful of AZD1222 recipients. Nearly half of spike-specific TCRs reportedly go after variant regions that carry no mutations.

CDR3 length: 17 residues. Germline loops: CDR1 LGHNT, CDR2 FRNRAP. The trim removed 3 bases at V and 0 bases at J, leaving 5 bases unmatched. V usage is TRBV12-5 and J usage is TRBJ1-6, with 7 bases aligning to TRBD1. The sequence derives from an adult in good health. Sample: peripheral blood, taken on day 0 of AZD1222 vaccination. The CDR3 region is CASGFAGDSSYNSPLHF. In DNA, the CDR3 is TGTGCTAGTGGTTTTGCGGGGGACAGCTCCTATAATTCACCCCTCCACTTT.